The text below deals with one T cell receptor (beta chain). Germline values: CDR1 SGHRS, CDR2 YFSETQ. J was trimmed by 1 base and V by 0 bases; bases with no gene match: 6. The CDR3 is 16 residues long. The sample belongs to a study of blood T cell repertoires in COVID-19. Sequencing used immunoSEQ multiplex PCR; TCRdb keeps in-frame clones, though not all of them. Among about 280,000 clones listed, roughly 88% were seen once. The sequence came from a woman in her seventies with acute or convalescent COVID-19. The chain uses TRBV5-1 and TRBJ2-7; 8 nucleotides match TRBD2. Sequencing was carried out using peripheral blood. The CDR3: CASSLAPGLGSYEQYF. In nucleotides, the CDR3 is TGCGCCAGCAGCTTGGCGCCGGGACTAGGTTCCTACGAGCAGTACTTC.